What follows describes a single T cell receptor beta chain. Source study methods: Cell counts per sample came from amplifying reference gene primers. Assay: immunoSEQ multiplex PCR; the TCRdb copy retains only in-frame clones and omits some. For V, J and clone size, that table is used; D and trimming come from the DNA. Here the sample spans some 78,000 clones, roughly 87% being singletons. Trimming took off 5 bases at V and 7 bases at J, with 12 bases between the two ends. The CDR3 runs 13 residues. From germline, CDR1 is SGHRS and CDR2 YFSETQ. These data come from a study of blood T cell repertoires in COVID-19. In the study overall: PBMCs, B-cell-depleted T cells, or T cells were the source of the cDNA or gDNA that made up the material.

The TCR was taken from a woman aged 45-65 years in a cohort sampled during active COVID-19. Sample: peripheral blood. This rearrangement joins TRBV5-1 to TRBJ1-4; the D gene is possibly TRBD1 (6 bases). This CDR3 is CASRQGSGEKLFF. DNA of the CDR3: TGCGCCAGCAGACAGGGTTCTGGTGAAAAACTGTTTTTT.